The 21 T cell receptor beta chains in this list originate from one sample, sequenced in a study of blood T cell repertoires in COVID-19. The method was immunoSEQ multiplex PCR; TCRdb's version includes in-frame clones alone and lacks a portion of them. The data show 65,000 to 85,000 clones, with more than 70% seen just once and 15% to 20% held by the top ten. Sequencing was done on a sample of peripheral blood. The receptors come from a human donor in a cohort sampled during active COVID-19.

The J gene is TRBJ2-2, the V gene TRBV27, with 9 positions matching TRBD1. There are 17 residues in the CDR3. V was pared by 5 bases and J by 3 bases, with 10 bases of the junction left unmatched. Germline-derived CDR1 and CDR2 are MNHEY and SMNVEV (reference sequence). Written as DNA, the CDR3 is TGTGCCAGCAGTACCATTTACCGGACAGGGGACACCGGGGAGCTGTTTTTT. Residues: CASSTIYRTGDTGELFF.

This chain joins TRBV21-1 and TRBJ2-1; no DNA check was done on the table's D call, TRBD1. TRBV21-1 constitutes a pseudogene. The CDR3 extends over 17 amino acids. This CDR3 is CASSKALGRGHYNEQFF. Written as DNA, the CDR3 is TGTGCCAGCAGCAAAGCGCTTGGCAGGGGGCATTACAATGAGCAGTTCTTC.

DNA for the CDR3: TGTGCCAGCAGCCACCGACTAGCGGGGGGGCAAGATACGCAGTATTTT. Its translation is CASSHRLAGGQDTQYF. The rearrangement links TRBV7-6 to TRBJ2-3, with 14 bases identical to TRBD2. The CDR3 covers 16 residues. CDR1 is SGHVS, CDR2 FNYEAQ, per germline. The trim removed 5 bases at V and 5 bases at J, leaving 6 bases unmatched.

The chain recombines TRBV7-2 with TRBJ1-1; D call uncertain. CDR1 and CDR2 from the germline V gene are SGHTA and FQGNSA. This CDR3 is built from 11 residues. Trimming cost V 8 bases and J 7 bases, with 11 bases left between them. The CDR3 DNA reads as TGTGCCAGCCAGAGGTCAGTTGAAGCTTTCTTT. This codes for CASQRSVEAFF.

This clone rates as medium-sized. The chain employs TRBV29-1 and TRBJ2-3; D gene uncertain. The CDR3 sequence is 15 residues long. The V end lost 4 bases, the J end lost 0 bases, and 14 bases lay between the germline ends. Looked up from germline, CDR1 is SQVTM and CDR2 is ANQGSEA. The chain's CDR3 is CSVGRIVTSTDTQYF. For the CDR3, the DNA is TGCAGCGTTGGTAGAATCGTCACTAGCACAGATACGCAGTATTTT.

Only one count was recorded for this clone. The chain has TRBV13 and TRBJ2-7; 13 positions match TRBD2. The CDR3 totals 15 residues. Looked up from germline, CDR1 is PRHDT and CDR2 is FYEKMQ (reference sequence). V trimming: 5 bases; J trimming: 3 bases; junction bases outside the gene matches: 4. Written as DNA, the CDR3 is TGTGCCAGCAGCCGAAGGACTAGCGGGGGCTACGAGCAGTACTTC. Translated, it gives CASSRRTSGGYEQYF.

The rearrangement uses TRBV11-3 and TRBJ2-1, with a possible D match to TRBD2 (5 bases). V lost 1 base to trimming and J lost 2 bases, with 9 bases between them. The CDR3 is made up of 15 amino acids. Germline CDR1 and CDR2: SGHNT and YENEEA. This CDR3 is CASSLGGLPYNEQFF. The CDR3 DNA reads TGTGCCAGCAGCTTAGGAGGGTTGCCCTACAATGAGCAGTTCTTC.

J is TRBJ2-3 and V is TRBV5-1; TRBD2 matches at 7 bases. The CDR3 is 18 amino acids. The V gene end was trimmed by 0 bases and the J gene end by 5 bases; junction bases not matched to a gene: 15. Germline V gene sequence: CDR1 SGHRS, CDR2 YFSETQ. CDR3 residues: CASSLVDLVAGVRDTQYF. CDR3 bases: TGCGCCAGCAGCTTGGTGGACTTGGTGGCGGGAGTCAGAGATACGCAGTATTTT.

The rearrangement joins TRBV3-1 (or the pseudogene TRBV3-2) to TRBJ1-2; no reliable D call. The CDR3 length is 15 residues. Germline values: CDR1 LGHDT, CDR2 YNNKEL (reference sequence). V lost 0 bases to trimming and J lost 2 bases, with 10 bases between them. The CDR3 sequence: CASSQDRQSNYGYTF. The CDR3 DNA sequence: TGTGCCAGCAGCCAAGATAGACAATCCAACTATGGCTACACCTTC.

The V gene is TRBV6-5, the J gene TRBJ2-2; D perhaps matches TRBD2 (6 bases). CDR1 is MNHEY and CDR2 is SVGAGI in the germline V gene. With 2 bases removed from V and 7 bases from J, the gap between germline ends came to 11 bases. This CDR3 has 14 residues. The CDR3 loop reads CASSYAGTGGELFF. CDR3 nucleotides: TGTGCCAGCAGTTACGCGGGAACGGGCGGGGAGCTGTTTTTT.

The CDR3 here is CASSLDYRPSEAFF. CDR3 DNA: TGTGCCAGCAGCTTAGACTATCGGCCCTCCGAAGCTTTCTTT. The chain links TRBV7-2 to TRBJ1-1, with D uncertain. V lost 1 base to trimming and J lost 8 bases, with 14 bases between them. This CDR3 region has 14 residues. Per the germline V gene, CDR1 is SGHTA and CDR2 is FQGNSA.

This chain links TRBV6-4 with TRBJ2-6; TRBD1 aligns across 9 bases. The trim removed 5 bases at V and 4 bases at J, leaving 6 bases unmatched. The CDR3 runs to 16 residues. Germline CDR1 MRHNA, CDR2 SNTAGT. The chain's CDR3 is CASSMTGGTGANVLTF. CDR3 bases: TGTGCCAGCAGTATGACAGGGGGTACAGGGGCCAACGTCCTGACTTTC.

The rearrangement uses TRBV1 and TRBJ2-1; TRBD2 is taken as the D call from the table, unchecked against the DNA. TRBV1 constitutes a pseudogene. CDR3 size: 15 residues. In DNA, the CDR3 is TGCACCAGCAGCGAACCTAGCGGGGGGGCCAGTGAGCAGTTCTTC. It specifies CTSSEPSGGASEQFF.

V and J are TRBV7-2 and TRBJ1-2; 8 nucleotides match TRBD1. Losses at the gene ends were 2 bases for V and 8 bases for J; bases not matched to a gene: 4. Germline values: CDR1 SGHTA, CDR2 FQGNSA. This CDR3 is built from 13 residues. The DNA of the CDR3 is TGTGCCAGCAGCTTACGGACAGGGAACGGCTACACCTTC. The encoded protein is CASSLRTGNGYTF.

The rearrangement joins TRBV7-9 to TRBJ2-2, with 7 bases that match TRBD1. CDR1 is SEHNR and CDR2 is FQNEAQ in the germline V gene (reference sequence). This CDR3 comprises 14 residues. V shed 5 bases, J shed 6 bases, and the junction held 6 bases outside the gene matches. CDR3 loop: CASSPPQGAGELFF. As DNA, the CDR3 is TGTGCCAGCAGCCCCCCCCAGGGGGCCGGGGAGCTGTTTTTT. The full variable domain, in which reference TRBV7-9 and TRBJ2-2 provide the parts outside the CDR3, is DTGVSQNPRHKITKRGQNVTFRCDPISEHNRLYWYRQTLGQGPEFLTYFQNEAQLEKSRLLSDRFSAERPKGSFSTLEIQRTEQGDSAMYLCASSPPQGAGELFFGEGSRLTVL.

This clone has a handful of counts. This chain uses TRBV28 with TRBJ1-1, with 10 bases lining up with TRBD1. This CDR3 has 15 amino acids. J lost 1 base, V lost 6 bases, and 5 bases had no gene match. From germline, CDR1 is MDHEN and CDR2 SYDVKM. CDR3 in amino acids: CASRSTGGSNTEAFF. The DNA of the CDR3 is TGTGCCAGCAGGTCGACAGGGGGCTCGAACACTGAAGCTTTCTTT. Full variable domain (outside the CDR3, taken from reference TRBV28 and TRBJ1-1): DVKVTQSSRYLVKRTGEKVFLECVQDMDHENMFWYRQDPGLGLRLIYFSYDVKMKEKGDIPEGYSVSREKKERFSLILESASTNQTSMYLCASRSTGGSNTEAFFGQGTRLTVV.

The J gene is TRBJ2-5, the V gene TRBV5-5; D unclear. The CDR3 runs to 14 residues. CDR1 and CDR2 from the germline V gene are SGHKS and YYEKEE (reference sequence). V lost 2 bases and J 5 bases, leaving 13 bases between the germline ends. DNA for the CDR3: TGTGCCAGCAGCTTCTTTAGCCCTGAGGAGACCCAGTACTTC. The encoded protein is CASSFFSPEETQYF.

The V and J genes are TRBV7-8 and TRBJ1-2; a possible D gene is TRBD1 (5 bases). Germline V gene lookup returns CDR1 SGHVS and CDR2 FQNEAQ. The CDR3 has 14 residues. V lost 1 base and J 0 bases, leaving 6 bases between the germline ends. The CDR3: CASSLGQSNYGYTF. CDR3 nucleotides: TGTGCCAGCAGCTTAGGACAGTCTAACTATGGCTACACCTTC.

V usage is TRBV12-3 or TRBV12-4 and J usage is TRBJ2-7; D is perhaps TRBD2 (5 bases). This CDR3 has 13 amino acids. V was pared by 3 bases and J by 5 bases, with 11 bases between. DNA of the CDR3: TGTGCCAGCAGTTTCGGTAGGGAGAACGAGCAGTACTTC. Amino acid sequence: CASSFGRENEQYF.

The chain joins TRBV6-5 to TRBJ1-4, with D perhaps TRBD1 (6 bases). Per germline, CDR1 MNHEY and CDR2 SVGAGI. Trimming pared 5 bases from V and 1 base from J, leaving 11 bases between. The CDR3 is 15 amino acids. The CDR3 bases are TGTGCCAGCAGTCAATCAGGGGTAACTAATGAAAAACTGTTTTTT. It is translated as CASSQSGVTNEKLFF.

The chain couples TRBV7-9 to TRBJ2-5; TRBD2 agrees at 12 bases. V lost 0 bases to trimming and J lost 4 bases; unmatched junction nucleotides: 12. The CDR3 covers 19 residues. Germline lookup yields CDR1 SEHNR and CDR2 FQNEAQ (reference sequence). The CDR3 is CASSLARIRTSGEGETQYF. DNA for the CDR3: TGTGCCAGCAGCTTAGCCCGAATCAGGACTAGCGGGGAGGGAGAGACCCAGTACTTC.